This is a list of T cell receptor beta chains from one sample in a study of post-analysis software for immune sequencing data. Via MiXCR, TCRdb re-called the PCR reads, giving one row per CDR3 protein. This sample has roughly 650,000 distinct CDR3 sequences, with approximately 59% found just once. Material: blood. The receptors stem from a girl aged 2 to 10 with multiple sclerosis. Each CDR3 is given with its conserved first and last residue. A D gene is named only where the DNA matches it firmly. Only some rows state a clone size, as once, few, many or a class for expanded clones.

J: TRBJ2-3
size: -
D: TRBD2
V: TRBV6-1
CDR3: CASAATGTSATDTQYF
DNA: TGTGCCAGCGCTGCGACCGGGACTAGTGCCACAGATACGCAGTATTTT

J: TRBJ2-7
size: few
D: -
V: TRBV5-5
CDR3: CASTTPTYEQYF
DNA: TGTGCCAGCACTACTCCAACCTACGAGCAGTACTTC

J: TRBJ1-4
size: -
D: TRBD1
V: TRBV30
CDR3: CAWSGQGSGEKLFF
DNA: TGTGCCTGGAGTGGACAGGGGTCGGGTGAAAAACTGTTTTTT

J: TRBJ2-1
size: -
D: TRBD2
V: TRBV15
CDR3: CATSSLSGDSSFSYNEQFF
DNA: TGTGCCACCAGCAGTTTAAGCGGGGACTCATCTTTCTCCTACAATGAGCAGTTCTTC

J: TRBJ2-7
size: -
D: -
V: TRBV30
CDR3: CAWSSKTDRYEQYF
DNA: TGTGCCTGGAGTTCGAAGACGGACCGCTACGAGCAGTACTTC

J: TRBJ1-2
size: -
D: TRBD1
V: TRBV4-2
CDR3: CASSHGQGPYGYTF
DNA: TGTGCCAGCAGCCATGGACAGGGCCCCTATGGCTACACCTTC

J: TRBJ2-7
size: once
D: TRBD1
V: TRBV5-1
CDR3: CASSSDRGGEQYF
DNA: TGCGCCAGCAGCTCGGACAGGGGAGGCGAGCAGTACTTC

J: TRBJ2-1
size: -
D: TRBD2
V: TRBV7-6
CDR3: CASSFDGLAASSYNEQFF
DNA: TGTGCCAGCAGCTTCGACGGACTAGCGGCTAGCTCCTACAATGAGCAGTTCTTC

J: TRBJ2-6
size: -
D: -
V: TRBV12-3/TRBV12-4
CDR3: CASSFRRSSGANVLTF
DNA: TGTGCCAGCAGTTTCCGTCGCAGCTCTGGGGCCAACGTCCTGACTTTC

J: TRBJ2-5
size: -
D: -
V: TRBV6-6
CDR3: CASRPVKGTETQYF
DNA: TGTGCCAGCAGACCTGTTAAGGGTACAGAGACCCAGTACTTC

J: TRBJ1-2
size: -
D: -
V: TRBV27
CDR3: CASSPWDATDYGYTF
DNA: TGTGCCAGCAGTCCCTGGGACGCTACCGACTATGGCTACACCTTC

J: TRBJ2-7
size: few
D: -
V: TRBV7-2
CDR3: CASSFGADYEQYF
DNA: TGTGCCAGCAGCTTCGGCGCCGACTACGAGCAGTACTTC

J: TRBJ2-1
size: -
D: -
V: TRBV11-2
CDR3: CASRPISRGHEQFF
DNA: TGTGCCAGCAGACCAATTAGTCGGGGGCATGAGCAGTTCTTC

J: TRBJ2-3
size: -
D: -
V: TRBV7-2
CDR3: CASSLVWQSTDTQYF
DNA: TGTGCCAGCAGCTTAGTGTGGCAGAGCACAGATACGCAGTATTTT

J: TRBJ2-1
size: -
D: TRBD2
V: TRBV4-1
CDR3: CASSLGGGLRHNEQFF
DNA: TGCGCCAGCAGCCTCGGGGGGGGCTTGAGGCACAATGAGCAGTTCTTC

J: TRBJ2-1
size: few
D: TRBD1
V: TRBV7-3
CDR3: CASSTSGTGPNEQFF
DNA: TGTGCCAGCAGCACATCCGGGACAGGGCCGAATGAGCAGTTCTTC

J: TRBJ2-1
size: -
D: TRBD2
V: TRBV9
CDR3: CASSVEPSGVSSYNEQFF
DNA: TGTGCCAGCAGCGTAGAACCTAGCGGGGTAAGCTCCTACAATGAGCAGTTCTTC

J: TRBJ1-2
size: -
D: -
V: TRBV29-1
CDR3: CSVIRGGGYTF
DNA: TGCAGCGTTATCAGGGGAGGTGGCTACACCTTC

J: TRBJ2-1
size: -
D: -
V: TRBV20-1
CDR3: CSARRANSYNEQFF
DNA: TGCAGTGCTAGACGCGCGAACTCCTACAATGAGCAGTTCTTC

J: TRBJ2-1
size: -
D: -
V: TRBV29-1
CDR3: CSVEDGANYNEQFF
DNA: TGCAGCGTTGAAGATGGGGCCAACTACAATGAGCAGTTCTTC

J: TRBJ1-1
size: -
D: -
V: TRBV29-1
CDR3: CSVRQKGRGTEAFF
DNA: TGCAGCGTCCGACAGAAGGGTAGAGGTACTGAAGCTTTCTTT

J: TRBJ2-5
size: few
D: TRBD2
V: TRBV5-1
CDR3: CASKGAGVSAAETQYF
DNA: TGCGCCAGCAAGGGCGCGGGAGTATCGGCAGCGGAGACCCAGTACTTC

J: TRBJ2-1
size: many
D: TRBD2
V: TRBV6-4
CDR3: CASSDGGLAGHNEQFF
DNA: TGTGCCAGCAGTGACGGAGGACTAGCGGGCCACAATGAGCAGTTCTTC

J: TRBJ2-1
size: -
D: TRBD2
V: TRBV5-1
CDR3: CASSHYSGGISNEQFF
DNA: TGCGCCAGCAGCCACTACTCGGGGGGGATAAGCAATGAGCAGTTCTTC